Listed here are 30 T cell receptor beta chains from one sample, sequenced in a study of T cell responses to AZD1222 COVID-19 vaccine. Only in-frame clones appear in the TCRdb table, and some are missing; sequencing was by immunoSEQ multiplex PCR. Found here are 100,000 to 150,000 clones, around 91% of them singletons; the top ten hold 4% to 5.5%. This sample comprised peripheral blood, obtained on day 0 of MenACWY control vaccination. Source of these receptors: an adult in good health.

This sequence joins TRBV2 and TRBJ1-5; weak D call: TRBD1 (5 bases). The CDR3 length is 15 residues. CDR1 is SNHLY and CDR2 is FYNNEI in the germline V gene. The V and J ends lost 4 bases and 3 bases respectively, with 13 bases between them. The CDR3 DNA follows: TGTGCCAGCAGTGTAGGTCCAGGGTCCAATCAGCCCCAGCATTTT. It is translated as CASSVGPGSNQPQHF.

The chain has TRBV5-4 and TRBJ2-1; D is uncertain. CDR1 and CDR2 (germline): SGHNT, YYREEE (reference sequence). The V gene lost 4 bases and the J gene lost 8 bases, with 10 bases spanning the gap. This CDR3 has 12 amino acids. CDR3 DNA sequence: TGTGCCAGCAGCGGTGTGGGGTATGAGCAGTTCTTC. Translating gives CASSGVGYEQFF.

The chain employs TRBV5-3 and TRBJ1-1, with 8 bases aligning to TRBD1. Being an ORF, TRBV5-3 has a function that is uncertain. Trimming at V came to 1 base and at J to 1 base, leaving 6 bases not matched to a gene. The CDR3 extends over 16 amino acids. CDR3 coding DNA: TGTGCCAGAAGCTTGAGGGGGGACAGGACGAACACTGAAGCTTTCTTT. Protein sequence: CARSLRGDRTNTEAFF.

This chain uses TRBV7-9 with TRBJ2-7, with 9 bases aligning to TRBD1. CDR3 length: 13 residues. Germline lookup yields CDR1 SEHNR and CDR2 FQNEAQ (reference sequence). V was pared by 1 base and J by 5 bases, with 0 bases of the junction left unmatched. CDR3 region: CASSLGDRDEQYF. Written as DNA, the CDR3 is TGTGCCAGCAGCTTAGGGGACAGGGACGAGCAGTACTTC.

The DNA of the CDR3 is TGCAGCGTTGGGGGACAGGGGAATGAAAAACTGTTTTTT. This sequence encodes CSVGGQGNEKLFF. V usage is TRBV29-1 and J usage is TRBJ1-4; 10 bases fit TRBD1. CDR1 is SQVTM, CDR2 ANQGSEA, per germline. The CDR3 sequence is 13 residues long. V trimming: 4 bases; J trimming: 5 bases; junction bases outside the gene matches: 1.

This chain links TRBV7-9 with TRBJ1-1, with TRBD1 as a possible D gene (5 bases). Trimming took off 6 bases at V and 4 bases at J, with 12 bases between the two ends. CDR1 and CDR2 from the germline V gene are SEHNR and FQNEAQ (reference sequence). CDR3 size: 13 residues. The CDR3 protein is CASSSGMSTEAFF. CDR3 DNA sequence: TGTGCCAGCAGTTCAGGGATGAGCACTGAAGCTTTCTTT.

This rearrangement joins TRBV9 to TRBJ2-3; 7 nucleotides agree with TRBD2. The CDR3 has 15 amino acids. Trimming removed 5 bases from V and 0 bases from J; junction bases left unmatched: 6. Germline V lookup: CDR1 SGDLS, CDR2 YYNGEE. This CDR3 is CASRASGESTDTQYF. The CDR3 DNA follows: TGTGCCAGCAGGGCTAGCGGAGAAAGCACAGATACGCAGTATTTT.

The chain combines TRBV18 with TRBJ2-1, with 11 positions matching TRBD2. Germline V gives CDR1 KGHSH, CDR2 LQKENI. The CDR3 totals 17 residues. The V and J ends lost 6 bases and 3 bases, in that order; junction bases with no gene match: 10. The CDR3 DNA sequence: TGTGCCAGCTCCCTTGCCGGACTAGCGGGTGTCTACAATGAGCAGTTCTTC. Residues: CASSLAGLAGVYNEQFF. The variable domain in full, with the rest retrieved from reference TRBV18 and TRBJ2-1, is NAGVMQNPRHLVRRRGQEARLRCSPMKGHSHVYWYRQLPEEGLKFMVYLQKENIIDESGMPKERFSAEFPKEGPSILRIQQVVRGDSAAYFCASSLAGLAGVYNEQFFGPGTRLTVL.

This chain links TRBV7-2 with TRBJ1-3; TRBD1 aligns across 7 bases. After removal of 6 bases from V and 0 bases from J, the junction contained 8 bases not matched to a gene. Germline CDR1 reads SGHTA; CDR2 reads FQGNSA. The CDR3 has 16 residues. This CDR3 is CASRKQGRSSGNTIYF. In DNA form, the CDR3 reads TGTGCCAGCAGGAAACAGGGGCGCAGCTCTGGAAACACCATATATTTT.

The J gene is TRBJ1-1, the V gene TRBV10-1; D is ambiguous. Germline V gene lookup returns CDR1 WNHNN and CDR2 SYGVQD (reference sequence). Trimming took 6 bases from V and 3 from J, leaving 14 bases between them. This CDR3 has 14 residues. The CDR3 DNA reads TGCGCCAGCAGCAACAGCCCGGCGGACACTGAAGCTTTCTTT. Its protein product is CASSNSPADTEAFF.

Worth noting for this clone: This specimen includes other DNA sequences encoding the same CDR3. This chain uses TRBV7-2 with TRBJ2-3; D unresolved. The CDR3 totals 11 residues. The ends were cut back, 6 bases at V and 2 bases at J, with 3 bases in the middle. CDR1 and CDR2 from the germline V gene are SGHTA and FQGNSA. The CDR3 coding sequence is TGTGCCAGCAGTTACACAGATACGCAGTATTTT. This translates into CASSYTDTQYF.

This chain connects TRBV12-3 or TRBV12-4 to TRBJ1-5; a possible D gene is TRBD1 (6 bases). CDR3 length: 13 amino acids. Trimming stripped 3 bases from V and 9 bases from J, with 12 bases between. Here the CDR3 DNA reads TGTGCCAGCAGTTTGGCAGGGACACTGCCCCAGCATTTT. Its translation: CASSLAGTLPQHF.

The chain employs TRBV2 and TRBJ2-3; D gene ambiguous. Per germline, CDR1 SNHLY and CDR2 FYNNEI. Trimming cost V 2 bases and J 2 bases, with 11 bases left between them. This CDR3 region has 15 residues. The CDR3 DNA reads as TGTGCCAGCAGTGAACGGAGCTTACCCACAGATACGCAGTATTTT. Encoded protein: CASSERSLPTDTQYF. Full variable domain (outside the CDR3, taken from reference TRBV2 and TRBJ2-3): EPEVTQTPSHQVTQMGQEVILRCVPISNHLYFYWYRQILGQKVEFLVSFYNNEISEKSEIFDDQFSVERPDGSNFTLKIRSTKLEDSAMYFCASSERSLPTDTQYFGPGTRLTVL.

Notes on this clone: Distinct nucleotide sequences in the sample also encode this CDR3. The J gene is TRBJ2-1, the V gene TRBV11-1; 11 bases line up with TRBD2. Germline values: CDR1 SGHAT, CDR2 FQDESV (reference sequence). The CDR3 runs 17 residues. Germline trimming cut 0 bases from V and 6 bases from J; bases unmatched to any gene: 7. CDR3 sequence (DNA): TGTGCCAGCAGCTTAGCGGTAGCGGGAGGGCCGGGCAATGAGCAGTTCTTC. Its translation: CASSLAVAGGPGNEQFF. Variable domain in full (rest from reference TRBV11-1 and TRBJ2-1): EAEVAQSPRYKITEKSQAVAFWCDPISGHATLYWYRQILGQGPELLVQFQDESVVDDSQLPKDRFSAERLKGVDSTLKIQPAELGDSAMYLCASSLAVAGGPGNEQFFGPGTRLTVL.

This clone was recorded a few times. V is TRBV6-2 or TRBV6-3 and J is TRBJ2-1; D ambiguous. This CDR3 region has 11 residues. Germline loops: CDR1 MNHEY, CDR2 SVGEGT. The V end lost 6 bases, the J end lost 9 bases, and 9 bases lay between the germline ends. CDR3 nucleotide sequence: TGTGCCAGCAGCCCCGGAGCTGAGCAGTTCTTC. Translation gives CASSPGAEQFF.

V usage is TRBV6-2 or TRBV6-3 and J usage is TRBJ2-7; D possibly corresponds to TRBD2 (6 bases). Trimming pared 6 bases from V and 3 bases from J, leaving 27 bases between. The length of the CDR3 is 18 residues. Germline V CDR1 and CDR2: MNHEY, SVGEGT. DNA for the CDR3: TGTGCCAGCAGCCTCCGGGACTTTCGGTTGGAAGGAGTCTACGAGCAGTACGTC. It translates to CASSLRDFRLEGVYEQYV.

The J gene is TRBJ2-4, the V gene TRBV19, with 9 bases lining up with TRBD1. Per the germline V gene, CDR1 is LNHDA and CDR2 is SQIVND (reference sequence). Trimming took 6 bases from V and 3 from J; bases not matched to a gene: 15. This CDR3 comprises 18 residues. CDR3 sequence: CASRLGTGTPGDKNIQYF. DNA of the CDR3: TGTGCCAGTAGGCTCGGGACAGGGACCCCTGGAGACAAAAACATTCAGTACTTC.

The V and J genes are TRBV7-9 and TRBJ1-1; D gene ambiguous. V lost 1 base, J lost 4 bases, and 7 bases lay in between. The CDR3 spans 13 residues. Germline lookup yields CDR1 SEHNR and CDR2 FQNEAQ (reference sequence). Written as DNA, the CDR3 is TGTGCCAGCAGCTTAGTCGCATCCACTGAAGCTTTCTTT. Translated: CASSLVASTEAFF.

This chain connects TRBV7-9 to TRBJ2-4; D remains ambiguous. Germline V gene sequence: CDR1 SEHNR, CDR2 FQNEAQ (reference sequence). Trimming removed 5 bases from V and 0 bases from J, with 14 bases in between. The CDR3 runs 16 residues. In DNA, the CDR3 is TGTGCCAGCAGCCCACTTGGCAGCCTAGCCAAAAACATTCAGTACTTC. This sequence encodes CASSPLGSLAKNIQYF.

The CDR3 nucleotides read TGTGCCAGCAGCCAAGAGCTATTCGGGGGCGCGGGTAATTCACCCCTCCACTTT. Protein sequence: CASSQELFGGAGNSPLHF. The V gene is TRBV3-1 (or the pseudogene TRBV3-2), the J gene TRBJ1-6, with D maybe TRBD1 (6 bases). The CDR3 is 18 amino acids. CDR1 is LGHDT and CDR2 is YNNKEL in the germline V gene (reference sequence). Deletions cut 0 bases from V and 6 bases from J, with 18 bases between.

A single count supports this clone. V gene TRBV9 combines with J gene TRBJ2-2; the D is unclear. CDR3 length: 16 residues. Trimming cost V 0 bases and J 4 bases, with 13 bases left between them. The germline V gene encodes CDR1 SGDLS and CDR2 YYNGEE. This chain's CDR3 is CASSVDSGPPTGELFF. The CDR3 bases are TGTGCCAGCAGCGTAGACTCTGGGCCCCCCACCGGGGAGCTGTTTTTT.

The V and J genes are TRBV9 and TRBJ2-5, with 8 positions matching TRBD2. CDR3 length: 15 residues. V lost 3 bases and J lost 5; bases outside the gene matches: 9. The germline gives CDR1 SGDLS, CDR2 YYNGEE. The chain's CDR3 is CASSARAGERETQYF. DNA for the CDR3: TGTGCCAGCAGCGCGAGAGCGGGAGAAAGGGAGACCCAGTACTTC.

V is TRBV28 and J is TRBJ1-5, with D possibly being TRBD1 (5 bases). CDR3 length: 17 amino acids. Germline CDR1 and CDR2: MDHEN and SYDVKM. The ends were cut back, 6 bases at V and 1 base at J, with 19 bases in the middle. CDR3 nucleotides: TGTGCCAGCAGCCAAAAGATTTCTGGGACCAGCAATCAGCCCCAGCATTTT. Its protein is CASSQKISGTSNQPQHF.

The chain combines TRBV11-2 with TRBJ2-1; the match to TRBD2 covers 9 bases. The CDR3 runs 13 residues. CDR1 and CDR2 from the germline V gene are SGHAT and FQNNGV. The CDR3 DNA follows: TGTGCAGCTACTAGCGGGCTCTACAATGAGCAGTTCTTC. Encoded protein: CAATSGLYNEQFF.

The sample holds one count of this clone. This chain links TRBV6-6 with TRBJ1-6, with D maybe TRBD1 (5 bases). Germline assignment: CDR1 MNHNY and CDR2 SVGAGI (reference sequence). The CDR3 is made up of 14 amino acids. V dropped 2 bases and J dropped 7 bases, with 9 bases sitting between them. The CDR3 protein is CASSYGGGNSPLHF. The CDR3 DNA sequence: TGTGCCAGCAGTTACGGTGGGGGAAATTCACCCCTCCACTTT.

This clone was counted between two and nine times. The rearrangement uses TRBV4-1 and TRBJ1-1; D unclear. The CDR3 loop spans 12 amino acids. Germline V gives CDR1 MGHRA, CDR2 YSYEKL. The germline V and J ends were trimmed by 6 bases and 8 bases, with 13 bases remaining between them. The CDR3 reads CASSADVSEAFF. The CDR3 nucleotides are TGCGCCAGCAGTGCGGACGTCAGCGAAGCTTTCTTT.

This chain links TRBV3-1 (or the pseudogene TRBV3-2) with TRBJ2-3; D call uncertain. The CDR3 has 14 residues. Germline lookup yields CDR1 LGHDT and CDR2 YNNKEL (reference sequence). V lost 1 base and J 2 bases, leaving 7 bases between the germline ends. CDR3 nucleotide sequence: TGTGCCAGCAGCCAAGGTGGAGTCACAGATACGCAGTATTTT. Its protein is CASSQGGVTDTQYF.

V usage is TRBV28 and J usage is TRBJ1-2; 10 bases agree with TRBD1. Germline assignment: CDR1 MDHEN and CDR2 SYDVKM. The CDR3 is 15 amino acids. The junction had 8 bases not matched to a gene; V was cut back by 6 bases and J by 4 bases. The CDR3 reads CASSPGTGARYGYTF. The CDR3 region has the DNA TGTGCCAGCAGCCCCGGGACAGGGGCCCGCTATGGCTACACCTTC.

J is TRBJ2-3 and V is TRBV5-6; TRBD2 aligns across 12 bases. Germline V gene sequence: CDR1 SGHDT, CDR2 YYEEEE. V gave up 4 bases and J gave up 5 bases; unmatched junction bases: 17. This CDR3 spans 19 amino acids. The CDR3 coding sequence is TGTGCCAGCAGCCCAATAATATATGCTAGCGGGGGGGCCAGAGATACGCAGTATTTT. Translating gives CASSPIIYASGGARDTQYF.

This clone was observed once. The V call is TRBV9, the J call TRBJ2-3; 7 bases agree with TRBD2. The CDR3 extends over 15 amino acids. V lost 4 bases, J lost 5 bases, and 10 bases stayed unmatched. Germline V gives CDR1 SGDLS, CDR2 YYNGEE. In DNA form, the CDR3 reads TGTGCCAGCAGCCCAGTGAGGGAGGGCCTAGATACGCAGTATTTT. Translating gives CASSPVREGLDTQYF.